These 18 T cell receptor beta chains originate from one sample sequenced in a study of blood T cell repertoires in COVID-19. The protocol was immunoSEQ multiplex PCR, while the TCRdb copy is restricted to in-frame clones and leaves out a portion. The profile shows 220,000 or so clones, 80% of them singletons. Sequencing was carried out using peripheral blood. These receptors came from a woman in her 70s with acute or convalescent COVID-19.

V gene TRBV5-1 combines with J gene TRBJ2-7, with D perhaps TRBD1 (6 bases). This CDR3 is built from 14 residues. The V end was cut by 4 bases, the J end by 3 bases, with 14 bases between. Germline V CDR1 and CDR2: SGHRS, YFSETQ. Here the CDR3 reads CASSRTENFYEQYF. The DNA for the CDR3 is TGCGCCAGCAGCCGGACAGAAAACTTCTACGAGCAGTACTTC.

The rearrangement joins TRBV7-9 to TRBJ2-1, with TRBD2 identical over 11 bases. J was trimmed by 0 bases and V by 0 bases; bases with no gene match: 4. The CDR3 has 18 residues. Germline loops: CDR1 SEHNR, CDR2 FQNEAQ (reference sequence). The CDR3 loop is CASSLAPGLAVSYNEQFF. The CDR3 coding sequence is TGTGCCAGCAGCTTAGCCCCGGGACTAGCGGTCTCCTACAATGAGCAGTTCTTC.

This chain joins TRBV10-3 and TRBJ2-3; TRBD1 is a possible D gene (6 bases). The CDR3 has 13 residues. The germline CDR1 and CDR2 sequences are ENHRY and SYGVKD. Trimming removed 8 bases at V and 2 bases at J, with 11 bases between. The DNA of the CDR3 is TGTGCCATCGGACAGCCCAACACAGATACGCAGTATTTT. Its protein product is CAIGQPNTDTQYF.

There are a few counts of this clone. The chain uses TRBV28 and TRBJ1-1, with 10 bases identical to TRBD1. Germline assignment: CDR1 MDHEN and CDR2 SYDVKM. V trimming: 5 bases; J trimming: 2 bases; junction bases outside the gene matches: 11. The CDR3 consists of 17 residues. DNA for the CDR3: TGTGCCAGCAGTCCCACCCCCGGGACAGGGGATAACACTGAAGCTTTCTTT. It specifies CASSPTPGTGDNTEAFF.

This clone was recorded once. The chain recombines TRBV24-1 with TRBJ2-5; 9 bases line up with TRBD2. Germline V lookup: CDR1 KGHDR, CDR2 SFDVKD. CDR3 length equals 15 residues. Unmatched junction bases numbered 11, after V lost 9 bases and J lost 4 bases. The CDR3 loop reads CATADSREGRETQYF. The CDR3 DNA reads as TGTGCCACCGCAGATTCGCGGGAGGGCCGAGAGACCCAGTACTTC.

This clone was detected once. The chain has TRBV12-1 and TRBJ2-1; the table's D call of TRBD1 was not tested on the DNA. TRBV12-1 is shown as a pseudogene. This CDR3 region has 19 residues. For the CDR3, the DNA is TGTGCCAGCAGCTTTGAGATTTGGGCAGGGGCCGACTCCTACAATGAGCAGTTCTTC. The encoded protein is CASSFEIWAGADSYNEQFF.

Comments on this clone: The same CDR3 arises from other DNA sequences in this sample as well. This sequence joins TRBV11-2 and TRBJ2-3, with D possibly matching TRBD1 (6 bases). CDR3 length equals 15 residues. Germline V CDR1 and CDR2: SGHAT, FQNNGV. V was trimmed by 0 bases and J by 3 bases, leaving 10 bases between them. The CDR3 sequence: CASSLEGRGTDTQYF. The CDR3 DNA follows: TGTGCCAGCAGCTTAGAGGGCAGGGGAACAGATACGCAGTATTTT.

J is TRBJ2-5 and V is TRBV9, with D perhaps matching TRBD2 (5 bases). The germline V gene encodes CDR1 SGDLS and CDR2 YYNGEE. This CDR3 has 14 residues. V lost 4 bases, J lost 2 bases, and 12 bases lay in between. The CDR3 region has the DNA TGTGCCAGCAGCCCCGGCGGCGGGCAAGAGACCCAGTACTTC. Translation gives CASSPGGGQETQYF.

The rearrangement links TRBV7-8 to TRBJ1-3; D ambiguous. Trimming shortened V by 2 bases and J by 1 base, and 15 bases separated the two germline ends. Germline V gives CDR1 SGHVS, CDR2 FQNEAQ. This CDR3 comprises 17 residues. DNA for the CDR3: TGTGCCAGCAGCTTATTGGAGGCGGGGTCTTCTGGAAACACCATATATTTT. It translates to CASSLLEAGSSGNTIYF.

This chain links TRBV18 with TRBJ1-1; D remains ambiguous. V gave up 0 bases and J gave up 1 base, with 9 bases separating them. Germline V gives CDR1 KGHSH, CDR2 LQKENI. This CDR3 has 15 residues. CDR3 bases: TGTGCCAGCTCACCACCCTCGGGAGGGAACACTGAAGCTTTCTTT. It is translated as CASSPPSGGNTEAFF.

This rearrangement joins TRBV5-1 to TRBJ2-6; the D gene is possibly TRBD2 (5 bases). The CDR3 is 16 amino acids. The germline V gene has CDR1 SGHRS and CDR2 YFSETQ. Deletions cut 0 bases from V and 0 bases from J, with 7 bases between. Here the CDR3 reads CASSLDGGSGANVLTF. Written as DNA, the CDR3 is TGCGCCAGCAGCTTGGACGGAGGCTCTGGGGCCAACGTCCTGACTTTC.

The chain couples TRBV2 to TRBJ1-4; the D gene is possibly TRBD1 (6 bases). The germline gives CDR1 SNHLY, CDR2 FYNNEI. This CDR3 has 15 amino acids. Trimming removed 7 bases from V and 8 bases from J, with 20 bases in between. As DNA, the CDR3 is TGTGCCAGCATGCGGTCCCCGACAGGCGGGGAAAAACTGTTTTTT. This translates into CASMRSPTGGEKLFF.

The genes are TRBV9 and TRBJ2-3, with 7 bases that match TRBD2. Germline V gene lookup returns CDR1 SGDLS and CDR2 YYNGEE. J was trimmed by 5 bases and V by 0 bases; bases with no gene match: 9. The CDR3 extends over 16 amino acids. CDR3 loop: CASSVVETSLGDTQYF. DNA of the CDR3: TGTGCCAGCAGCGTAGTGGAGACTAGCCTCGGAGATACGCAGTATTTT.

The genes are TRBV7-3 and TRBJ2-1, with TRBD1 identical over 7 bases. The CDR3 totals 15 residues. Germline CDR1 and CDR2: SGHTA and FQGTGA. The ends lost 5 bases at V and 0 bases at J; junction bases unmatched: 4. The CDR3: CASSQRQGSYNEQFF. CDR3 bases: TGTGCCAGCAGCCAAAGACAGGGCTCCTACAATGAGCAGTTCTTC.

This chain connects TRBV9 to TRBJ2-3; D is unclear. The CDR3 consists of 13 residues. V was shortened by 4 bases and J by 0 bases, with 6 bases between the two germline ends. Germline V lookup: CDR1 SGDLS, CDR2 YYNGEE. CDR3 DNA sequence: TGTGCCAGCAGCCGCACTAGCACAGATACGCAGTATTTT. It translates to CASSRTSTDTQYF.

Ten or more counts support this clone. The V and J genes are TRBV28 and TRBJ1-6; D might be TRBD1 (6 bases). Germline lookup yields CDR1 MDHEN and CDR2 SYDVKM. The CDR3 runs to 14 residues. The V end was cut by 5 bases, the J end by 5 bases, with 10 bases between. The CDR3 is CASSTPGDNSPLHF. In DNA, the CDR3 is TGTGCCAGCAGTACCCCAGGGGATAATTCACCCCTCCACTTT.

The CDR3 nucleotides read TGCAGCGTTGAAGGGCTAGCGGGAGGTGTGGATGAGCAGTTCTTC. Translation gives CSVEGLAGGVDEQFF. The J gene is TRBJ2-1, the V gene TRBV29-1; 11 bases line up with TRBD2. The CDR3 runs 15 residues. The V segment lost 1 base and the J segment 8 bases; nucleotides outside the gene matches: 7. Germline V CDR1 and CDR2: SQVTM, ANQGSEA.

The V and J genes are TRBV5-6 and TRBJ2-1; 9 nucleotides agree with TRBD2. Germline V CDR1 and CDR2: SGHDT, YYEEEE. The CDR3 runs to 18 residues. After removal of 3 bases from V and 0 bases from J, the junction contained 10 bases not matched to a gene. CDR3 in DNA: TGTGCCAGCAGCTGGATATCTAGCGGGGTAAGCTCCTACAATGAGCAGTTCTTC. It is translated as CASSWISSGVSSYNEQFF.